This entry describes one T cell receptor beta chain. This clone was detected only a few times. Its binding antigen is unknown. Per-base qualities were not stored, and no clone one base away is much larger. Other DNA sequences from this sample encode an identical CDR3 as well. The data belong to a study of T cells in placental villitis. About the full investigation: To test an allograft-versus-infection hypothesis, the study compared placental TCR-beta repertoires across three groups: villitis of unknown etiology, unaffected controls matched for gestational age, and infectious villitis.

CDR1 and CDR2, looked up from the germline V gene, are MNHEY and SVGEGT. Inclusive of the bounding cysteine and phenylalanine, the CDR3 is 15 residues long. CDR3 DNA is the only sequence kept; it has 45 bases, read in frame from the first base. V and J are truncated by 4 bases and 6 bases respectively, leaving an intervening sequence of 17 bases. Findings and caveats that apply to the study as a whole: Small amounts of decidua were contained in the paraffin blocks, so some of the captured T cells, especially in controls, may have been decidual rather than villous infiltrates. With bulk tissue sequencing, helper, regulatory or cytotoxic T cells could not be distinguished, nor could maternal versus fetal T cells, and gamma-delta receptors were excluded. CMV-specific clone frequencies were higher in infectious CMV cases than in villitis of unknown etiology (around 0.011 vs 0.00099), which did not differ from controls.

Using the immunoSEQ v4 bias-controlled multiplex PCR assay, run blinded to group allocation, TCR-beta CDR3 regions were amplified from genomic DNA. Reference gene primers were added alongside TCR-beta primers to estimate nucleated cell and T cell quantities per sample. Sequencing of the libraries was performed on an Illumina MiSeq with a 100-cycle paired-end protocol. As for the original processing: In the immunoSEQ Analyzer software, diversity and richness were calculated, with richness measured by iChao1 and clonality based on Pielou evenness and Shannon diversity on a 0-1 scale where a higher value means less diversity. CDR3 amino acid sequences with V/J genes were queried against VDJdb for CMV, EBV and influenza A specificities using confidence 3 and substitution 2. The Morisita-Horn index was used to measure TCR-beta amino acid clonotype overlap among the villitis of unknown etiology, infectious villitis and control repertoires. TCRdb provides this immuneACCESS table in a form limited to in-frame rearrangements. Some clones are lacking; in checked studies, under half of them reflect an unresolved V gene, and why the rest are absent is not known. That table furnishes V, J and clone size, whereas the DNA furnished D and trimming. The sample data list 6,000 to 8,000 clones, and approximately 78% of these were observed just once. The top ten clones comprise about 8.6% of the sample.

The study included five infectious villitis placentae (four with confirmed cytomegalovirus and one with Toxoplasma gondii), and these placentae were not matched to the other groups. In the infectious villitis group, the mothers were found to be younger and to have smaller fetuses, and preterm delivery or intrauterine demise was recorded in two cases. After delivery, the placentae were collected and evaluated both grossly and histologically, and only then was archival tissue selected. Five 10-micron scrolls were cut from each FFPE block, and DNA was isolated using the AllPrep DNA/RNA FFPE Tissue kit. NanoDrop was used to check DNA concentration and purity, while a Bioanalyzer was used to assess RNA quality.

The receptor comes from a human patient with infectious villitis; the placental T cells may come from both mother and fetus. What was sequenced was placental tissue containing maternal and fetal cells. Rearrangement joined TRBV6-2 or TRBV6-3 to TRBJ2-3; TRBD2 might be the D gene, on 5 matching bases. The nucleotide sequence reads TGTGCCAGCAGTTCCATTTTAGCGAGGGCGGATACGCAGTATTTT. This encodes CASSSILARADTQYF.